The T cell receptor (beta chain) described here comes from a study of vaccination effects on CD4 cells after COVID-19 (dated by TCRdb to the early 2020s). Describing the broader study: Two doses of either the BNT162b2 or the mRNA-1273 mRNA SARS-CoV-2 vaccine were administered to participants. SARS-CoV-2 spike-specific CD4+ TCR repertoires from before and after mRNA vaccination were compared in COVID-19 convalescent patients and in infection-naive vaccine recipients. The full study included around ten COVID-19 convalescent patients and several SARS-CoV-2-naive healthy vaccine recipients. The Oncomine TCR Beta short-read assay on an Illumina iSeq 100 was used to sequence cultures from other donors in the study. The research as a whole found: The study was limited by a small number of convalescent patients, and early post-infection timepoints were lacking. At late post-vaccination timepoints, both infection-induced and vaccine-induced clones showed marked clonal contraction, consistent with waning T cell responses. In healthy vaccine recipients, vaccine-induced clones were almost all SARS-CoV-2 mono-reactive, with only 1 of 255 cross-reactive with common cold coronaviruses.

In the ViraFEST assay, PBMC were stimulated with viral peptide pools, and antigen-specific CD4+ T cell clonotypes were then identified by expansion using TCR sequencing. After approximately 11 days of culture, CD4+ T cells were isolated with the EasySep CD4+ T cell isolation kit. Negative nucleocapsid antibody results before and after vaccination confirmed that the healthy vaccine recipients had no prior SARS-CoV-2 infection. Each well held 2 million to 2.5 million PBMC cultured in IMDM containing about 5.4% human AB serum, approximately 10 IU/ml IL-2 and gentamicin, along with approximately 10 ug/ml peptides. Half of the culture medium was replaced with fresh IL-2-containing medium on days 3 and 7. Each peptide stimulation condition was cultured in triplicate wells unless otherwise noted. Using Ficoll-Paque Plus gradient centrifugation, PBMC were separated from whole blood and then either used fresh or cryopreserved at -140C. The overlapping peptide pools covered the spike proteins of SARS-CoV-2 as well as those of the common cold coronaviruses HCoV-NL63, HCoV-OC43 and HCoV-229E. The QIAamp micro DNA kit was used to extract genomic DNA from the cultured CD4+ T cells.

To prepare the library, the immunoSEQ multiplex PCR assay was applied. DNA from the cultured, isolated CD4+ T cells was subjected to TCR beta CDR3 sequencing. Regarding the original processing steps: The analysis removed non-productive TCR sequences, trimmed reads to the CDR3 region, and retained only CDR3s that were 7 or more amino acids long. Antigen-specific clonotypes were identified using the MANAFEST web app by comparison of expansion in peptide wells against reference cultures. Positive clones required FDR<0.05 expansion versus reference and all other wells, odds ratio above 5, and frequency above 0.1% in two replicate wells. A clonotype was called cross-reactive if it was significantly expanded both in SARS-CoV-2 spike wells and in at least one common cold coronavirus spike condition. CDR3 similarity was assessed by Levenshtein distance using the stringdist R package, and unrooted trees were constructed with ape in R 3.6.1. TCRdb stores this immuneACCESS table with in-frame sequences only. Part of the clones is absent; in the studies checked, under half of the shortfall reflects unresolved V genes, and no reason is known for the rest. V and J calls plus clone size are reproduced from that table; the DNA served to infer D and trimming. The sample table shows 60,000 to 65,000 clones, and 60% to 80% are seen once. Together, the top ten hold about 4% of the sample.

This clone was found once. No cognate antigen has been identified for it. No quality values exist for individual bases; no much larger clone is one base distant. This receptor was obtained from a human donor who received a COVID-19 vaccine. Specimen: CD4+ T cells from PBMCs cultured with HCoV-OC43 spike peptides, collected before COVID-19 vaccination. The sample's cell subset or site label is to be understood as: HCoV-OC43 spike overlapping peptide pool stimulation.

The CDR3 reads CASSLQNDYGYTF. The bases are TGTGCCAGCAGCTTACAGAACGACTATGGCTACACCTTC. The rearrangement joined TRBV7-2 to TRBJ1-2; no D gene can be assigned with confidence. V is shortened by 2 bases, J by 3 bases, and the region joining them spans 7 bases. From the germline V gene, CDR1 is SGHTA and CDR2 is FQGNSA. Measured from the cysteine to the phenylalanine, the CDR3 is 13 residues long. Kept here is only the CDR3 DNA, which spans 39 bases and is read in frame from base 1.